This T cell receptor (beta chain) was profiled in a study of shared clonotypes between healthy human individuals. Study findings and constraints: Naive subsets typically showed greater estimated richness than memory subsets.

At a deep level, the assay was run. The table came from immunoSEQ multiplex PCR; TCRdb's copy has only in-frame clones and leaves some out. The table shows roughly 1,100,000 clones, with 65% to 75% occurring only once. CDR3 size: 15 residues. V gave up 10 bases and J gave up 2 bases, with 18 bases separating them. Germline assignment: CDR1 MDHEN and CDR2 SYDVKM. Details on this clone: The antigen is unknown.

Sequenced input: memory CD4+ T cells sorted from blood. As for subset: CD45RA-negative fraction. The J gene is TRBJ1-5, the V gene TRBV28; weak D call: TRBD1 (6 bases). This receptor was obtained from a young man in good health. The CDR3 DNA reads as TGTGCCATCGAAAAACAGGGAGGGGGCAATCAGCCCCAGCATTTT. It translates to CAIEKQGGGNQPQHF. The full variable domain, rest sourced from reference TRBV28 and TRBJ1-5, is DVKVTQSSRYLVKRTGEKVFLECVQDMDHENMFWYRQDPGLGLRLIYFSYDVKMKEKGDIPEGYSVSREKKERFSLILESASTNQTSMYLCAIEKQGGGNQPQHFGDGTRLSIL.